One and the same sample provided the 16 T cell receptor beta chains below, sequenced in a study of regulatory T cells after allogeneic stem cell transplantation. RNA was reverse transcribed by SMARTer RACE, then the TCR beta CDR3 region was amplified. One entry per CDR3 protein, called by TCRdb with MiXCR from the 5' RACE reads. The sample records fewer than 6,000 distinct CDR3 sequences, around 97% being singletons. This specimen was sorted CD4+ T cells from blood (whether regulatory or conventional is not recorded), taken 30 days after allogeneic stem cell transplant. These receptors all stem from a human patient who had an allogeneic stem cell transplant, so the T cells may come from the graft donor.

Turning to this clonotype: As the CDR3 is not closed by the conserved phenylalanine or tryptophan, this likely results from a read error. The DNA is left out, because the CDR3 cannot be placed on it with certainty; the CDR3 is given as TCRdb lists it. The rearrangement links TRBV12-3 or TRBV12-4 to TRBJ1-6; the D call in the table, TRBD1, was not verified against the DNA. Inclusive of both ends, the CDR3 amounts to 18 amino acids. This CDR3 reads CASSPRTGTGANNSPHPI.

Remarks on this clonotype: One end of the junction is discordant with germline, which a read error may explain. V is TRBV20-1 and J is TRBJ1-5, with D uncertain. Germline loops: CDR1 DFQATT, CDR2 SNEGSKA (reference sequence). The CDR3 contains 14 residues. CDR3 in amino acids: CGASWGVGKQPQHF. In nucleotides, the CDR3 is TGCGGTGCTAGTTGGGGAGTGGGCAAGCAGCCCCAGCATTTT.

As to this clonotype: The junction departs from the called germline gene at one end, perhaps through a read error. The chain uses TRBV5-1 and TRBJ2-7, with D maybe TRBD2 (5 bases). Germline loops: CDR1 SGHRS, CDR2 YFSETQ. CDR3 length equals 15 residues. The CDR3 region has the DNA TGCGCCATCAGCTTGCTAGCTGTGACCATGTACGCGCAGTACTTC. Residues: CAISLLAVTMYAQYF. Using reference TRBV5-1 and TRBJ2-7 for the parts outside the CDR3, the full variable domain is KAGVTQTPRYLIKTRGQQVTLSCSPISGHRSVSWYQQTPGQGLQFLFEYFSETQRNKGNFPGRFSGRQFSNSRSEMNVSTLELGDSALYLCAISLLAVTMYAQYFGPGTRLTVT.

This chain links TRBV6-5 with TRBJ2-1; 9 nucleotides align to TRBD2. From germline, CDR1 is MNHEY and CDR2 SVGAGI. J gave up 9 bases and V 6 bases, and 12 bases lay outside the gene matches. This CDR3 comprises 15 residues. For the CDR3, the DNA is TGTGCCAGCAGGAGCGTGGCGGGGGGGGCGGGTGAGCAGTTCTTC. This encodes CASRSVAGGAGEQFF.

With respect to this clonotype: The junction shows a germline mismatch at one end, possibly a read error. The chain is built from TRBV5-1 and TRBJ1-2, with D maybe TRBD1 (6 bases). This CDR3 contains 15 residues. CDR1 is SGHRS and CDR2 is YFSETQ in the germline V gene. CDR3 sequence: CTSSSRGAADYGQTF. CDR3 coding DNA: TGCACCAGCAGCTCGAGGGGGGCTGCGGATTATGGCCAGACCTTC.

The CDR3 DNA sequence: TGCGCCAGCAGCGTGCTAGCGGGAACCATGCACGAGCAGTACTTC. Translation: CASSVLAGTMHEQYF. The chain recombines TRBV5-1 with TRBJ2-7, with 9 nucleotides matching TRBD2. The germline V gene encodes CDR1 SGHRS and CDR2 YFSETQ. V was clipped by 4 bases and J by 5 bases; unmatched bases: 10. The CDR3 has 15 amino acids.

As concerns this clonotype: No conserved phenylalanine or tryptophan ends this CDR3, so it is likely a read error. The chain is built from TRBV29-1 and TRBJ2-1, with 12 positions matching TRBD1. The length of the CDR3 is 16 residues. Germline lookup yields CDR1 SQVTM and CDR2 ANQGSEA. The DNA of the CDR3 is TGCAGCGTGACCCCCGGGACAGGGGGCTCATACAATGACCAGTTCTTA. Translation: CSVTPGTGGSYNDQFL.

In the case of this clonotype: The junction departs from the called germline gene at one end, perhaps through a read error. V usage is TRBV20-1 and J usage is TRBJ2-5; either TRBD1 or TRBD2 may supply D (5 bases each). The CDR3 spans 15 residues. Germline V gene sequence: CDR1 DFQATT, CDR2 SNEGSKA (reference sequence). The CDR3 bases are TGCAGTGCCACACAGGCTAGAGGGGCCCAAGAGACGCAGTACTTC. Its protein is CSATQARGAQETQYF.

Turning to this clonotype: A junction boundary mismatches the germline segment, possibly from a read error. CDR3 coding DNA: TGCAGCGGGAGCCCCGGGACAGGGGGCACCTACAAGGAGCAGTTCTTC. It specifies CSGSPGTGGTYKEQFF. The chain combines TRBV29-1 with TRBJ2-1, with 12 positions matching TRBD1. Germline V CDR1 and CDR2: SQVTM, ANQGSEA. The CDR3 length is 16 residues.

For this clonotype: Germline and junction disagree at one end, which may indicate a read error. The CDR3 coding sequence is TGTGCCAGCAGTCCTATGAGCTCCTATAATTCGCCCCTCGCCTTT. It yields the protein CASSPMSSYNSPLAF. This chain connects TRBV2 to TRBJ1-6; D is undetermined. The CDR3 contains 15 residues. Germline assignment: CDR1 SNHLY and CDR2 FYNNEI. Full variable domain (remainder filled in from reference TRBV2 and TRBJ1-6): EPEVTQTPSHQVTQMGQEVILRCVPISNHLYFYWYRQILGQKVEFLVSFYNNEISEKSEIFDDQFSVERPDGSNFTLKIRSTKLEDSAMYFCASSPMSSYNSPLAFGNGTRLTVT.

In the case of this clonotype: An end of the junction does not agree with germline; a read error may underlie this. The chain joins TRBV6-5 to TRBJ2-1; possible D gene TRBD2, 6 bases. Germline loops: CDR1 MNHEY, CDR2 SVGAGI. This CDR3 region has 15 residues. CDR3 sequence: CATRTLAAGRGEQSF. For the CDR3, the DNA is TGTGCCACCAGGACCCTGGCTGCAGGGCGGGGTGAGCAGTCCTTC.

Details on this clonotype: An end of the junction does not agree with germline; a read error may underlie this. The CDR3 coding sequence is TGTGCCGGCAGTACGCAGGACAGACAAGAGACCCAGTACTTC. Translating gives CAGSTQDRQETQYF. The J gene is TRBJ2-5, the V gene TRBV6-5; TRBD1 might be the D (6 bases). CDR1 is MNHEY, CDR2 SVGAGI, per germline. There are 14 residues in the CDR3.

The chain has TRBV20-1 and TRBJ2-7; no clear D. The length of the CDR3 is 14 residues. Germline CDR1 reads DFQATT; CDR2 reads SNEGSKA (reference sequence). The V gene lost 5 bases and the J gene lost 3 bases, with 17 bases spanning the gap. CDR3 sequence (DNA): TGCAGTGCTGAAGGCTCTGAACAGTTCTACGAGCAGTACTTC. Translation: CSAEGSEQFYEQYF.

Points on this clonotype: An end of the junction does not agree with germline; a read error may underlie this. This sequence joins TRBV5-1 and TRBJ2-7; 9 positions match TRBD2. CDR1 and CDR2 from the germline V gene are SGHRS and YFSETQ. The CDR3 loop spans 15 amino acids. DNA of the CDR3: TGCGCCAGCAGCCTGCTAGCGGGATCCAGGTACGGGCAGTACTTC. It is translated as CASSLLAGSRYGQYF.

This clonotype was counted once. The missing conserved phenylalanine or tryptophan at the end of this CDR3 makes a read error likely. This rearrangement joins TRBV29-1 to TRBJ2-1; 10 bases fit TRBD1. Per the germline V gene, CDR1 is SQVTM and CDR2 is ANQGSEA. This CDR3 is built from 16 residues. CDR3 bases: TGCAGCGTGACCCCCGGGACAGGGGTCTCCTACAATGCGCAGTTCGTC. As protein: CSVTPGTGVSYNAQFV.

CDR3 sequence reads: CAGTRRAGGHVWELFF. The CDR3 DNA sequence: TGTGCCGGCACCAGACGAGCGGGAGGACACGTCTGGGAGCTGTTTTTT. The chain carries TRBV6-5 and TRBJ2-2; TRBD2 matches 9 bases. V lost 11 bases to trimming and J lost 9 bases; unmatched junction nucleotides: 19. In germline, CDR1 is MNHEY, CDR2 SVGAGI. The CDR3 totals 16 residues.